This is a list of T cell receptor beta chains from one sample in a study of blood T cell repertoires in COVID-19. This table comes from immunoSEQ multiplex PCR, and its TCRdb copy is limited to in-frame clones, with some not included. The table lists about 170,000 clones, 70% to 90% of them singletons. The specimen sequenced was peripheral blood. The receptor source for this set is a woman of 80 years or more in a cohort sampled during active or convalescent COVID-19. CDR3s include the opening cysteine and the closing phenylalanine or tryptophan. Fields, in order: J gene, V gene, D gene, clone size, CDR3 DNA, CDR3 protein. The D gene is left open where the match is weak. Part of the rows lack a size; the others show once, few, many or a class for expanded clones.

j_call: TRBJ1-2; v_call: TRBV5-1; d_call: TRBD1; clone_size: .; cdr3_nt: TGCGCCAGCAGCTTGGGGGGACAGGATTATGGCTACACCTTC; cdr3_aa: CASSLGGQDYGYTF
j_call: TRBJ1-6; v_call: TRBV7-8; d_call: .; clone_size: .; cdr3_nt: TGTGCCAGCAGCTCGGAACTAAATCTAGTGGCTTCACCCCTCCACTTT; cdr3_aa: CASSSELNLVASPLHF
j_call: TRBJ2-3; v_call: TRBV5-4; d_call: TRBD2; clone_size: .; cdr3_nt: TGTGCCAGCAGCCCCCGGTTAGCGGGAGTCTCAGATACGCAGTATTTT; cdr3_aa: CASSPRLAGVSDTQYF
j_call: TRBJ1-1; v_call: TRBV28; d_call: .; clone_size: .; cdr3_nt: TGTGCCAGCAGTTTCCGGGGTTTACTACGGGTGAACACTGAAGCTTTCTTT; cdr3_aa: CASSFRGLLRVNTEAFF
j_call: TRBJ1-2; v_call: TRBV4-1; d_call: .; clone_size: .; cdr3_nt: TGCGCCAGCAGCCAAGCCCCCCTGACAGGATCCTATGGCTACACCTTC; cdr3_aa: CASSQAPLTGSYGYTF
j_call: TRBJ1-5; v_call: TRBV23-1; d_call: .; clone_size: .; cdr3_nt: TGCGCCACTCTCCAGGGATCGAATCAGCCCCAGCATTTT; cdr3_aa: CATLQGSNQPQHF
j_call: TRBJ2-3; v_call: TRBV5-1; d_call: TRBD2; clone_size: .; cdr3_nt: TGCGCCAGCAGCTTTAGCGGGGGGGCAGATACGCAGTATTTT; cdr3_aa: CASSFSGGADTQYF
j_call: TRBJ1-2; v_call: TRBV4-3; d_call: TRBD1; clone_size: .; cdr3_nt: TGCGCCAGCAGCCAAGTTCCGGCAGGGGGGAACTATGGCTACACCTTC; cdr3_aa: CASSQVPAGGNYGYTF
j_call: TRBJ2-5; v_call: TRBV19; d_call: TRBD2; clone_size: once; cdr3_nt: TGTGCCAGTAGTATTGGGACTAGCGAGAAGACCCAGTACTTC; cdr3_aa: CASSIGTSEKTQYF
j_call: TRBJ1-1; v_call: TRBV7-2; d_call: .; clone_size: .; cdr3_nt: TGTGCCAGCAGCTTATTCGGGTTTGAAGCTTTCTTT; cdr3_aa: CASSLFGFEAFF
j_call: TRBJ1-1; v_call: TRBV4-1; d_call: .; clone_size: .; cdr3_nt: TGCGCCAGCAGCAGGGGGTCGATGAACACTGAAGCTTTCTTT; cdr3_aa: CASSRGSMNTEAFF
j_call: TRBJ1-6; v_call: TRBV5-4; d_call: .; clone_size: .; cdr3_nt: TGTGCCAGCAGCTTGACGTCGGCAGGGCATTCACCCCTCCACTTT; cdr3_aa: CASSLTSAGHSPLHF
j_call: TRBJ2-2; v_call: TRBV7-7; d_call: .; clone_size: once; cdr3_nt: TGTGCCAGCAGCTTAGTAGCGGCCTCGAACACCGGGGAGCTGTTTTTT; cdr3_aa: CASSLVAASNTGELFF
j_call: TRBJ2-2; v_call: TRBV5-1; d_call: TRBD1; clone_size: .; cdr3_nt: TGCGCCAGCAGTTCTACTGACAGGGGCAACACCGGGGAGCTGTTTTTT; cdr3_aa: CASSSTDRGNTGELFF
j_call: TRBJ2-5; v_call: TRBV27; d_call: TRBD2; clone_size: .; cdr3_nt: TGTGCCAGCAGTTTAAGGCCTTGGCCGGGGACTACACAAGAGACCCAGTACTTC; cdr3_aa: CASSLRPWPGTTQETQYF
j_call: TRBJ2-5; v_call: TRBV6-5; d_call: TRBD2; clone_size: .; cdr3_nt: TGTGCCGCAGAGCGACTAGCGAGAAAAGAGACCCAGTACTTC; cdr3_aa: CAAERLARKETQYF
j_call: TRBJ1-2; v_call: TRBV3-1/TRBV3-2; d_call: .; clone_size: .; cdr3_nt: TGTGCCAGCAGCTCCAGCCTCGGGTATGGCTACACCTTC; cdr3_aa: CASSSSLGYGYTF
j_call: TRBJ2-5; v_call: TRBV6-1; d_call: .; clone_size: .; cdr3_nt: TGTGCCAGCAGTGAAAGTCGCGTGGTGGAGACCCAGTACTTC; cdr3_aa: CASSESRVVETQYF
j_call: TRBJ1-5; v_call: TRBV7-2; d_call: .; clone_size: .; cdr3_nt: TGTGCCAGCAGCTTAGGGCCCTCGTATAGCAATCAGCCCCAGCATTTT; cdr3_aa: CASSLGPSYSNQPQHF
j_call: TRBJ1-5; v_call: TRBV4-1; d_call: TRBD1; clone_size: .; cdr3_nt: TGCGCCAGCAGTACCAAACCGGGACAGGGCAGCAATCAGCCCCAGCATTTT; cdr3_aa: CASSTKPGQGSNQPQHF
j_call: TRBJ1-5; v_call: TRBV28; d_call: .; clone_size: few; cdr3_nt: TGTGCCAGCAGTTTATTATGGCCAGCCAGGGATAATCAGCCCCAGCATTTT; cdr3_aa: CASSLLWPARDNQPQHF
j_call: TRBJ2-7; v_call: TRBV11-3; d_call: TRBD1; clone_size: .; cdr3_nt: TGTGCCAGCAGCTTAGTAGCTGCAGGGGGTTACGAGCAGTACTTC; cdr3_aa: CASSLVAAGGYEQYF
j_call: TRBJ2-1; v_call: TRBV5-1; d_call: TRBD2; clone_size: .; cdr3_nt: TGCGCCAGCAGCTTTAATAGCGGGGGGGCCTATGAGCAGTTCTTC; cdr3_aa: CASSFNSGGAYEQFF
j_call: TRBJ2-2; v_call: TRBV5-6; d_call: TRBD1; clone_size: .; cdr3_nt: TGTGCCAGCAGCTTGGTTATAGGGGGCACGACCGGGGAGCTGTTTTTT; cdr3_aa: CASSLVIGGTTGELFF
j_call: TRBJ1-2; v_call: TRBV11-3; d_call: TRBD1; clone_size: .; cdr3_nt: TGTGCCAGCAGCAGAGGACAGGGGGCCTATGGCTACACCTTC; cdr3_aa: CASSRGQGAYGYTF
j_call: TRBJ1-4; v_call: TRBV4-3; d_call: TRBD1; clone_size: .; cdr3_nt: TGCGCCAGCAGCCAAGATCGGGGGACAGGGAATGAAAAACTGTTTTTT; cdr3_aa: CASSQDRGTGNEKLFF
j_call: TRBJ2-5; v_call: TRBV19; d_call: .; clone_size: .; cdr3_nt: TGTGCCAGTAGTCTCCTCGGGGAGACCCAGTACTTC; cdr3_aa: CASSLLGETQYF
j_call: TRBJ2-2; v_call: TRBV19; d_call: .; clone_size: .; cdr3_nt: TGTGCCAGTAGTCCGGGGGTAATGACCGGGGAGCTGTTTTTT; cdr3_aa: CASSPGVMTGELFF
j_call: TRBJ1-2; v_call: TRBV11-3; d_call: TRBD1; clone_size: .; cdr3_nt: TGTGCCAGCAGCATTGGACAGGAGCCTAACTATGGCTACACCTTC; cdr3_aa: CASSIGQEPNYGYTF
j_call: TRBJ1-2; v_call: TRBV19; d_call: TRBD1; clone_size: .; cdr3_nt: TGTGCCAGTAGTACCCGGACAGGGGGGGATAACTATGGCTACACCTTC; cdr3_aa: CASSTRTGGDNYGYTF
j_call: TRBJ1-1; v_call: TRBV27; d_call: TRBD1; clone_size: .; cdr3_nt: TGTGCCAGCAGTGCACTCGGACAGGGAACTTTCTTT; cdr3_aa: CASSALGQGTFF
j_call: TRBJ1-2; v_call: TRBV7-8; d_call: TRBD1; clone_size: .; cdr3_nt: TGTGCCAGCAGCTTCGAAGTCAGGGGGGGCTACACCTTC; cdr3_aa: CASSFEVRGGYTF
j_call: TRBJ1-5; v_call: TRBV2; d_call: .; clone_size: .; cdr3_nt: TGTGCCAGCACTCCCGCGGGCCGTAGCAATCAGCCCCAGCATTTT; cdr3_aa: CASTPAGRSNQPQHF
j_call: TRBJ1-2; v_call: TRBV5-1; d_call: TRBD1; clone_size: .; cdr3_nt: TGCGCCAGCAGCTTGAGGACAGGGGATAACTATGGCTACACCTTC; cdr3_aa: CASSLRTGDNYGYTF
j_call: TRBJ1-2; v_call: TRBV9; d_call: .; clone_size: .; cdr3_nt: TGTGCCAGCAGCTATGGCGGGTTCTTCTATGGCTACACCTTC; cdr3_aa: CASSYGGFFYGYTF
j_call: TRBJ2-2; v_call: TRBV19; d_call: TRBD2; clone_size: once; cdr3_nt: TGTGCCAGTAGTTCAGGGAGGGGAACCGGGGAGCTGTTTTTT; cdr3_aa: CASSSGRGTGELFF
j_call: TRBJ1-2; v_call: TRBV5-1; d_call: .; clone_size: .; cdr3_nt: TGCGCCAGCAGCTTGGATGGCAGGGGCTATGGCTACACCTTC; cdr3_aa: CASSLDGRGYGYTF
j_call: TRBJ1-6; v_call: TRBV29-1; d_call: TRBD1; clone_size: .; cdr3_nt: TGCAGCGTGCGGGACAGTCCTAGCTCCTATAATTCACCCCTCCACTTT; cdr3_aa: CSVRDSPSSYNSPLHF